This TCR beta chain was sequenced in a study of cytomegalovirus exposure and HLA in healthy donors (dated by TCRdb to the late 2010s). Study-wide context: According to an earlier analysis of 450 to 650 of the donors, some 180 million T cells yielded approximately 120 million unique TCR beta sequences and about 300 Gb of sequence data. Roughly 300 gigabases of sequencing data and approximately 80 million unique TCR sequences were included in an early release covering about 700 HLA-typed donors. Among the roughly 430 genotyped donors, approximately 77% belonged to the genetic ancestry cluster associated with self-reported Caucasian donors. The study was designed to test whether signatures of past pathogen exposure could be identified by cataloging public T cell receptors. The study used immunosequencing to profile the T cell repertoires of approximately 650 subjects and linked those repertoires to cytomegalovirus serostatus. In addition to the first cohort of around 670 subjects, a separate validation cohort of approximately 120 different subjects was used. To predict cytomegalovirus infection status, the study brought together high-throughput TCR immunosequencing, statistical association of individual TCRs with disease status, and machine learning. A later analysis re-examined previously published TCR beta repertoires from roughly 650 donors and added high-resolution HLA genotyping to investigate patterns of TCR occurrence. In the later analysis, no new phenotypic data were used to find candidate immune exposures; instead, reliance was placed on TCR beta sequences and their occurrence across donors. To decide whether each TCR beta V gene segment behaved as functional or pseudogenic, an earlier analysis of approximately 600 of the donors relied on high-throughput TCR beta sequencing. Donor age, sex, ethnicity and CMV serostatus were compiled together with the repertoire data. Genome-wide SNP genotypes for about 60% of the roughly 700 donors were used in a later genetic analysis, which treated that subset as a discovery cohort. All discovery cohort repertoires had been generated using a single sequencing platform. HLA typing included class I and class II loci at four-digit resolution. Typing coverage differed by locus: A, B, C, DRB1 and DQB1 were typed in roughly 629-630 donors, DQA1 in roughly 510, DPA1 in around 610, and DPB1 in about 450. Four or five DR-DQ haplotypes were treated as single units for association and clustering because of strong linkage in the cohort. Among about 410 genotyped donors of the cohort, an average of around 240,000 unique TCR beta nucleotide sequences was sequenced per donor, of which approximately 18% were non-productive. General study outcomes and caveats: The only immune exposure information available for the cohort was CMV serostatus. The sequencing pipeline was judged likely to have produced a cluster of highly shared sequence variants as a technical artifact. A total of about 150 TCR beta chains were listed by the study as associated with cytomegalovirus. A further reported finding was that TCR beta sequences accurately predicted the HLA-A and HLA-B alleles for most subjects in the first cohort. In a later analysis, the rate of TCR association differed among HLA loci, with DRB1 alleles having the most associated TCRs and HLA-C alleles having the fewest. In a later analysis, HLA-associated TCR beta chains were found to be more clonally expanded and to have lower generation probabilities than equally common non-associated chains. In vitro tests confirmed that a few of the cytomegalovirus-associated TCR beta chains recognize cytomegalovirus antigens. It was suggested by the authors that the approach could potentially be generalized to other disease states and immunological phenotypes. Linkage disequilibrium might explain the correlated functional status among segregating V segments, but an unknown experimental factor could not be excluded. Because HLA typing was unavailable for some donors at each locus, only the typed subset was used in association tests. In a later genetic analysis, a missense DCLRE1C variant was associated with V-gene and J-gene trimming of TCR beta chains, and the association was replicated in an independent cohort. Presence/absence analyses assumed roughly uniform sequencing depth across donors, an assumption that may not hold. Assigning TCR associations to individual alleles was difficult when HLA alleles, especially DR and DQ, strongly co-occurred. Most TCR sequences were observed very rarely across donors, whereas some public TCRs were present in many individuals. In both the original and validation cohorts, the classifier was reported to diagnose cytomegalovirus status with high specificity and sensitivity. Specific HLA alleles were associated with some 15,000 TCR beta sequences at a false discovery rate of 0.05 in a later analysis. This cohort had only TCR beta chains sequenced, and the lack of alpha or paired-chain data limited which features could be detected. Some IMGT-functional V segments, including TRBV6-2 and TRBV6-3, could not be distinguished by the 87-base-pair reads and were therefore excluded. A later analysis reported that several top co-occurrence clusters appeared linked to parvovirus B19, influenza, CMV and Epstein-Barr virus. In an earlier analysis of 587 of the donors, most TCR beta V segments were observed in productive rearrangements about 87% or about 30% of the time, broadly matching IMGT annotations. Most CMV-associated TCR beta chains appeared to be HLA-restricted in a later analysis, and the HLA associations seemed to be driven largely by CMV exposure. A later genetic analysis reported fewer N-insertions in productive TCRs among donors in an Asian-associated ancestry cluster than the roughly 650-donor mean. The earlier analysis of 587 of the donors excluded approximately 17 rarely observed V segments, including chromosome 9 orphons, because counts were too low.

The cohort was made up of around 720 healthy bone marrow donors. At the time of sampling, every cohort member was nominally healthy, though immune exposures that went unrecorded were likely present. The donor was CMV seronegative and belonged to the group of roughly 330 seronegative cohort members. A peripheral blood sample was provided by each donor, and peripheral blood mononuclear cells were used for TCR beta sequencing. Genomic DNA extraction from the blood cell samples was performed with the Qiagen DNeasy Blood Extraction Kit. Receptor amplification or capture employed the immunoSEQ multiplex PCR assay. For the multiplex PCR, a mixture combining 60 forward primers for TCR Vbeta segments and 13 reverse primers for TCR Jbeta segments was used. A multiplex PCR assay on genomic DNA amplified the CDR3 region of rearranged TCR beta genes. Amplified TCR beta libraries were sequenced as 87-base-pair reads on the Illumina HiSeq System. As for the original processing: In a later analysis, around 80 million unique TCR beta chains were counted across the 650 to 700 repertoires, and roughly 10 million of these chains were shared by at least two donors. Raw reads were error-corrected and collapsed into unique sequences with a nearest-neighbor algorithm that merged closely related sequences to remove PCR and sequencing errors. Alignment of CDR3 sequences to IMGT reference sequences was used to assign V, D and J gene segments. For a sequence to be retained, a match of at least six nucleotides was required to both a V gene segment and a J gene segment. Rearrangements were called productive when the CDR3 lacked stop codons and stayed in frame with V and J; all others were non-productive. Following IMGT convention, CDR3 was defined as the stretch from the second conserved V-encoded cysteine to the conserved J-encoded phenylalanine. The earlier analysis of a few hundred of the donors excluded sequences that lacked an unambiguous match to a single V gene segment. An earlier analysis of a few hundred of the donors called V segments functional above 56.7% productive rearrangements and segregating when the between-donor standard deviation exceeded 5%. To diagnose cytomegalovirus status from the catalog of TCR beta chain sequences, a statistical classification framework was built. V and J gene assignment, in a later analysis, came from comparing TCR nucleotide sequences with IMGT/GENE-DB human TR gene sequences. The TCRdist pipeline was used in a later analysis to assign CDR3 sequences and most-parsimonious VDJ recombination scenarios. In a later analysis, every TCR beta chain was defined by the combination of its CDR3 amino acid sequence and its V-gene family, and reads without a unique V-gene family were dropped. A later analysis removed over 500 highly shared, low-generation-probability nucleotide sequences to deal with suspected cross-contamination and a sequencing artifact. For each public chain, a later analysis derived a clonal expansion index from normalized ranks of inferred template counts within each repertoire. Generation probabilities in a later analysis came from a VDJ recombination model fitted to out-of-frame rearrangements, and those results were checked against IGoR. A later analysis scored TCR-TCR, TCR-HLA and TCR-CMV co-occurrence with hypergeometric tests, applying a repertoire-size bias correction to TCR pairs. False discovery rates were estimated in a later analysis by permuting HLA or CMV assignments 20 times. In a later analysis, co-occurring TCRs were grouped using DBSCAN, with TCRdist sequence similarity added in when clustering inside HLA-allele-positive subsets. For co-occurrence clustering, repertoires with fewer than 30,000 or more than 120,000 public chains were excluded, along with roughly five repertoires with anomalous nucleotide sharing. This immuneACCESS table, as held by TCRdb, lists in-frame sequences with V and J called but not all clones. Of the missing ones, under half trace to an unresolved V gene in checked studies; the others have no known cause. V and J calls and clone size come straight from that table; D and trimming were deduced from the DNA. Present in this sample are fewer than 200,000 clones, approximately 80% of which were seen just once. 0.75% to 0.9% of the sample is held by the ten biggest clonotypes.

A note on this clone: This receptor's antigen is unknown. Base-call qualities are not available, and no considerably larger clone is one nucleotide away.

For CDR1 and CDR2, the germline V gene lists MDHEN and SYDVKM. V is cut by 7 bases and J by 0 bases, and the space between the germline ends is 10 bases. The CDR3 covers 14 residues, taking in both the cysteine and the phenylalanine. Of the read, only the CDR3 DNA is kept; its 42 bases are in frame from base 1. The specimen was PBMCs. The clonotype originates from a woman under 30 in good health and CMV-seronegative. The sequence joins TRBV28 to TRBJ1-3; TRBD1 is possibly the D segment (6 matching bases). The bases are TGTGCCAGCAAGACAGGCCTCTCTGGAAACACCATATATTTT. Its protein is CASKTGLSGNTIYF.